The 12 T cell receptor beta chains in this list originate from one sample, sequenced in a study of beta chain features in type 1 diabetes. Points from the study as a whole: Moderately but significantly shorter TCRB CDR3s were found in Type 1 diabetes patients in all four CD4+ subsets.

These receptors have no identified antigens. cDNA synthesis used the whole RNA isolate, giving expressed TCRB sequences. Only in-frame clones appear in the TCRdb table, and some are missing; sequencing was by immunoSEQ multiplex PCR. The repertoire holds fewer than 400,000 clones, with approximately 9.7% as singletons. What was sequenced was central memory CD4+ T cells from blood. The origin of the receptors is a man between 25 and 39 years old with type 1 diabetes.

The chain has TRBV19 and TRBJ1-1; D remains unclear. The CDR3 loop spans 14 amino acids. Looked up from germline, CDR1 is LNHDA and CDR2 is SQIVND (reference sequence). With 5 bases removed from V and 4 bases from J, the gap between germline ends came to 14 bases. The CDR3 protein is CASSADGRPTEAFF. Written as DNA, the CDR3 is TGTGCCAGTAGTGCCGACGGGCGCCCCACTGAAGCTTTCTTT.

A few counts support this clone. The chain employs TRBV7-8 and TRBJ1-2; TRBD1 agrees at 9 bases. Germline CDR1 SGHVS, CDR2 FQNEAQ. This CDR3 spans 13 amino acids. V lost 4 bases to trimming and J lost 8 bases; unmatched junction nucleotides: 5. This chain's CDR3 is CASSSGQGWGYTF. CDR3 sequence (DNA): TGTGCCAGCAGCTCGGGACAGGGATGGGGCTACACCTTC.

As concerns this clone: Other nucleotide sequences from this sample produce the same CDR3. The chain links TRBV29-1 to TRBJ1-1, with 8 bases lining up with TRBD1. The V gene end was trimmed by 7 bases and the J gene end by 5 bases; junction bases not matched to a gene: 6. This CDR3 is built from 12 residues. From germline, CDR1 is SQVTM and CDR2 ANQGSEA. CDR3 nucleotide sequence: TGCAGCGGCGGACAGGGAAAGACTGAAGCTTTCTTT. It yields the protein CSGGQGKTEAFF. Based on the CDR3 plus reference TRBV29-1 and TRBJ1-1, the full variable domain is SAVISQKPSRDICQRGTSLTIQCQVDSQVTMMFWYRQQPGQSLTLIATANQGSEATYESGFVIDKFPISRPNLTFSTLTVSNMSPEDSSIYLCSGGQGKTEAFFGQGTRLTVV.

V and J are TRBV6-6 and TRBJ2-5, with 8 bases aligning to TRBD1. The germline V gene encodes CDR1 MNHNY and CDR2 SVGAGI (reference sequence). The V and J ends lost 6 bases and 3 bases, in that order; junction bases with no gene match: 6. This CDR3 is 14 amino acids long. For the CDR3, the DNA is TGTGCCAGCAGCCCTGTGACAGGGGAAGAGACCCAGTACTTC. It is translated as CASSPVTGEETQYF.

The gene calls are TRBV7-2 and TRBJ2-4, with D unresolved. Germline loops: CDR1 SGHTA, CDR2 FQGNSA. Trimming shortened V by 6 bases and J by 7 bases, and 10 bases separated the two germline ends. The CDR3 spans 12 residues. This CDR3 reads CASRGLENIQYF. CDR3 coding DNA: TGTGCCAGCAGGGGGTTAGAGAACATTCAGTACTTC. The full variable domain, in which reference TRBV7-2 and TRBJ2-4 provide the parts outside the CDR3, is GAGVSQSPSNKVTEKGKDVELRCDPISGHTALYWYRQSLGQGLEFLIYFQGNSAPDKSGLPSDRFSAERTGGSVSTLTIQRTQQEDSAVYLCASRGLENIQYFGAGTRLSVL.

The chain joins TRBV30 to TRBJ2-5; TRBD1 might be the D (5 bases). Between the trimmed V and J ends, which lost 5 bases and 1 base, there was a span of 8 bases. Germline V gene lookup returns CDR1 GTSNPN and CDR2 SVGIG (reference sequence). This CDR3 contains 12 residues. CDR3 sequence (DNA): TGTGCCTGGGGGGCCAGCCAAGAGACCCAGTACTTC. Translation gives CAWGASQETQYF. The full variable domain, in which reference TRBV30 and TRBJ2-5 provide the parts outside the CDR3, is SQTIHQWPATLVQPVGSPLSLECTVEGTSNPNLYWYRQAAGRGLQLLFYSVGIGQISSEVPQNLSASRPQDRQFILSSKKLLLSDSGFYLCAWGASQETQYFGPGTRLLVL.

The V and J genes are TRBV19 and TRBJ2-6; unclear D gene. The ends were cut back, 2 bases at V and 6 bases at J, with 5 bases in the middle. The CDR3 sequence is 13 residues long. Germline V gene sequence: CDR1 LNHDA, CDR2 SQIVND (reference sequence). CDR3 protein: CASSIKAANVLTF. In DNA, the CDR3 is TGTGCCAGTAGTATAAAGGCGGCCAACGTCCTGACTTTC.

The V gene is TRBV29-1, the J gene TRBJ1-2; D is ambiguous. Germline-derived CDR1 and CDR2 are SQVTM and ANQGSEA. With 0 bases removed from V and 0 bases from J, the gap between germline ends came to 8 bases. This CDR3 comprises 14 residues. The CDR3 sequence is CSVEDHGSNYGYTF. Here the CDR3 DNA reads TGCAGCGTTGAAGATCATGGTTCTAACTATGGCTACACCTTC.

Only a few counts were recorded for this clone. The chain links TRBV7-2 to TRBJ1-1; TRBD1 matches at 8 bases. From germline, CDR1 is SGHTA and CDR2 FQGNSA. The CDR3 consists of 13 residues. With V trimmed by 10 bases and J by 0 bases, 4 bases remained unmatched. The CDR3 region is CANGQGMNTEAFF. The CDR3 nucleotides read TGTGCCAACGGACAGGGAATGAACACTGAAGCTTTCTTT.

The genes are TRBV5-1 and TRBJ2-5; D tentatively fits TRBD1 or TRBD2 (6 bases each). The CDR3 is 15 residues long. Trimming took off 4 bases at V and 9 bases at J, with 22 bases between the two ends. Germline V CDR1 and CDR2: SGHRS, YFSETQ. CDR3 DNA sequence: TGCGCCAGCAGCCCCGAGGGGGGCGCGTATTATCCCCAGTACTTC. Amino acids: CASSPEGGAYYPQYF. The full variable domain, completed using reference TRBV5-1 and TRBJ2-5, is KAGVTQTPRYLIKTRGQQVTLSCSPISGHRSVSWYQQTPGQGLQFLFEYFSETQRNKGNFPGRFSGRQFSNSRSEMNVSTLELGDSALYLCASSPEGGAYYPQYFGPGTRLLVL.

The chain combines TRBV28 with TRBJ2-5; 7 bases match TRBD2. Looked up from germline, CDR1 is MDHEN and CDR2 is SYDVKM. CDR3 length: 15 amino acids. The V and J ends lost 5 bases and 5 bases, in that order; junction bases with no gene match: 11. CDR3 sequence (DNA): TGTGCCAGCAGTCCGCCTGTGGGGGGGAGGGAGACCCAGTACTTC. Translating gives CASSPPVGGRETQYF.

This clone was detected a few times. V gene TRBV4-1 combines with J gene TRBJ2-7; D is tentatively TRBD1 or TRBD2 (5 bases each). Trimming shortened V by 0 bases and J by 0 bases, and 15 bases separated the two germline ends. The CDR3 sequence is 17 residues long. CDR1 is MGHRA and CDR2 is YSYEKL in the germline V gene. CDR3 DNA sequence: TGCGCCAGCAGCCAAGATGGGGGAAGGTACCGCTCCTACGAGCAGTACTTC. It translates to CASSQDGGRYRSYEQYF.